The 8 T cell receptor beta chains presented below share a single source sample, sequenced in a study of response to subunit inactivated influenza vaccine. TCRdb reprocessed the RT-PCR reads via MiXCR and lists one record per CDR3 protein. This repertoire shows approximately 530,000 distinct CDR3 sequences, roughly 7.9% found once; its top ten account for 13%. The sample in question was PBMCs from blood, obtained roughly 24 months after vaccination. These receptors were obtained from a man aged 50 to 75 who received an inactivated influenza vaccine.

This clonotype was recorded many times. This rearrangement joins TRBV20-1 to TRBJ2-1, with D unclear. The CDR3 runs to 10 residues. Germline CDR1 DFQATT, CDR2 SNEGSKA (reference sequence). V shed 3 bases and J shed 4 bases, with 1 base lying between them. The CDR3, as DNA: TGCAGTGCTAGGTACAATGAGCAGTTCTTC. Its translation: CSARYNEQFF.

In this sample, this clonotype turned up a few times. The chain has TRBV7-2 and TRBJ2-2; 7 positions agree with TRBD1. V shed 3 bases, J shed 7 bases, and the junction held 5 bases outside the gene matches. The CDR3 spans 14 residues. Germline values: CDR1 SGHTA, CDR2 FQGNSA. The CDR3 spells CASSFDREHGELFF. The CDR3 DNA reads TGTGCCAGCAGCTTCGACAGGGAACACGGGGAGCTGTTTTTT. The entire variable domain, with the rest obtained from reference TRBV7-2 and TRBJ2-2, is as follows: GAGVSQSPSNKVTEKGKDVELRCDPISGHTALYWYRQSLGQGLEFLIYFQGNSAPDKSGLPSDRFSAERTGGSVSTLTIQRTQQEDSAVYLCASSFDREHGELFFGEGSRLTVL.

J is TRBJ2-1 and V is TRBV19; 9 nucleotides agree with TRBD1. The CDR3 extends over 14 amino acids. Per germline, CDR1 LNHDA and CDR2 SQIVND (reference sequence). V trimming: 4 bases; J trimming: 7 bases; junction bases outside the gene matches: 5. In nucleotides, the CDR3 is TGTGCCAGTAGTAGGGACAGGGTAGTTAATGAGCAGTTCTTC. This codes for CASSRDRVVNEQFF.

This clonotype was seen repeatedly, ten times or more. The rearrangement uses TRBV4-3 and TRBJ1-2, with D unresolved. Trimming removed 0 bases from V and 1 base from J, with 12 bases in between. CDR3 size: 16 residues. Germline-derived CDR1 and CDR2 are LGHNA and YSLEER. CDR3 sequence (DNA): TGCGCCAGCAGCCAAGATGCTCAGTTTAATAACTATGGCTACACCTTC. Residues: CASSQDAQFNNYGYTF.

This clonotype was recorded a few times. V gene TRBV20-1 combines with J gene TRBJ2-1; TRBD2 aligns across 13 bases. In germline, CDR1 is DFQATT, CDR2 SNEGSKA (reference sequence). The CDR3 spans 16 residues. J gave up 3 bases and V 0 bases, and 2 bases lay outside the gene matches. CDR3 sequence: CSARDTSGRVYNEQFF. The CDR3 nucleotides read TGCAGTGCTAGAGACACTAGCGGGAGGGTCTACAATGAGCAGTTCTTC.

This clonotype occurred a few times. Written as DNA, the CDR3 is TGCAGTGCTATTGTCTCCTCGGGGAGAGAGCAGTACTTC. It translates to CSAIVSSGREQYF. J is TRBJ2-7 and V is TRBV20-1; D is perhaps TRBD2 (5 bases). The V end lost 4 bases, the J end lost 7 bases, and 17 bases lay between the germline ends. Germline assignment: CDR1 DFQATT and CDR2 SNEGSKA (reference sequence). This CDR3 contains 13 residues.

The CDR3 DNA sequence: TGTGCCAGCAGCTTAGGACTAGCGGAGCAACCCTCCTACGAGCAGTACTTC. Protein: CASSLGLAEQPSYEQYF. The chain is built from TRBV7-2 and TRBJ2-7, with 9 bases aligning to TRBD2. CDR1 is SGHTA, CDR2 FQGNSA, per germline. The CDR3 runs to 17 residues. The V segment lost 1 base and the J segment 0 bases; nucleotides outside the gene matches: 7.

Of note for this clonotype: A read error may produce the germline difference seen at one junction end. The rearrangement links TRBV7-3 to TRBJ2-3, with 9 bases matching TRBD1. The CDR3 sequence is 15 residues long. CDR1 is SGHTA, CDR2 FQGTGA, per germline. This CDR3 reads CASSLGQGRTGTQYF. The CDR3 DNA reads TGTGCCAGCAGCTTAGGACAGGGGCGCACAGGTACGCAGTATTTT.